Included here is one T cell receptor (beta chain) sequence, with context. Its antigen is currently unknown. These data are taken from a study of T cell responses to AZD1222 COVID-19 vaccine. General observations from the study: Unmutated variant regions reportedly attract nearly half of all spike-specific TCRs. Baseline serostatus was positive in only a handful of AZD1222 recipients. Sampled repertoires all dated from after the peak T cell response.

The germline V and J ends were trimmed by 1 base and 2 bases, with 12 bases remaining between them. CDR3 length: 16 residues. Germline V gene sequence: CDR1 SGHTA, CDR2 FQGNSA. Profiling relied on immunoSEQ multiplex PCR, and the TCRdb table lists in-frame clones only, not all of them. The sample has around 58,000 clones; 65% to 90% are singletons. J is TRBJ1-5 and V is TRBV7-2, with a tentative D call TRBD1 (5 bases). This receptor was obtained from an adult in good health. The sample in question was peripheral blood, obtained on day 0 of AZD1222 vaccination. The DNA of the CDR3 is TGTGCCAGCAGCTTAGGGAACACAGGTGGCAATCAGCCCCAGCATTTT. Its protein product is CASSLGNTGGNQPQHF.